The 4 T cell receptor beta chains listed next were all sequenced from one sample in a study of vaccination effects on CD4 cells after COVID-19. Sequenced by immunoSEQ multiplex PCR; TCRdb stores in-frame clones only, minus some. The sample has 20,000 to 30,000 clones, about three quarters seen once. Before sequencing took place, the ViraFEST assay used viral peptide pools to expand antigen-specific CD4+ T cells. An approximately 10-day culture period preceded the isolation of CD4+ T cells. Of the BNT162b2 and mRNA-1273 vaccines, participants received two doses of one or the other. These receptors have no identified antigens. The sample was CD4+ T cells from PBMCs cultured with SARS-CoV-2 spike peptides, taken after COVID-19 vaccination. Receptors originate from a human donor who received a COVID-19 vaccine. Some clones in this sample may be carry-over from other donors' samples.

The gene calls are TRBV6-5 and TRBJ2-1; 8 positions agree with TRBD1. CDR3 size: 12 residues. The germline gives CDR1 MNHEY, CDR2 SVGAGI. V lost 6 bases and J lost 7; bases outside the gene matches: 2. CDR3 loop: CASSRQGNEQFF. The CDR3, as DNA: TGTGCCAGCAGCCGACAGGGGAATGAGCAGTTCTTC.

The CDR3 loop reads CASSLAGGHQPQHF. For the CDR3, the DNA is TGTGCCAGCAGCTTAGCGGGGGGCCATCAGCCCCAGCATTTT. The chain joins TRBV7-9 to TRBJ1-5, with a weak D call TRBD1 (6 bases). The V gene lost 0 bases and the J gene lost 5 bases, with 8 bases spanning the gap. Germline CDR1 and CDR2: SEHNR and FQNEAQ (reference sequence). The CDR3 sequence is 14 residues long.

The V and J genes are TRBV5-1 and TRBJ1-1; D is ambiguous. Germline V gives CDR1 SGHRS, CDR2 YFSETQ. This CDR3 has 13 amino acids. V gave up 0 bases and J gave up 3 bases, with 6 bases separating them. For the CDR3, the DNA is TGCGCCAGCAGCTTGGTGCCAGACACTGAAGCTTTCTTT. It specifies CASSLVPDTEAFF.

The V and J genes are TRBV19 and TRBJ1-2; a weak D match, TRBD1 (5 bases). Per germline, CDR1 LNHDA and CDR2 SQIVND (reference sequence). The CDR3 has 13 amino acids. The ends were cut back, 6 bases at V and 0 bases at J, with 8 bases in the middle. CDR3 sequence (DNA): TGTGCCAGTAGGGAGGGGACTAACTATGGCTACACCTTC. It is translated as CASREGTNYGYTF.